The rows below give T cell receptor beta chains drawn from one sample of a study of T cell responses to AZD1222 COVID-19 vaccine. Only in-frame clones appear in the TCRdb table, and some are missing; sequencing was by immunoSEQ multiplex PCR. Of about 81,000 clones in the sample, more than 70% were seen once. The sample in question was peripheral blood, obtained 28 days after the second AZD1222 dose. Source of these receptors: an adult who received the AZD1222 COVID-19 vaccine. Each CDR3 is given with its conserved first and last residue. D genes are given only for firm matches. Where a row states a size, it is once, few, many or the class of an expanded clone; other rows omit it.

TRBV28	TRBJ2-1	TRBD1	.	CASSFPPGQFTNEQFF	TGTGCCAGCAGTTTTCCCCCGGGACAGTTCACCAATGAGCAGTTCTTC
TRBV7-9	TRBJ2-7	TRBD1	.	CASSPPFRTGNEQYF	TGTGCCAGCAGCCCCCCCTTCCGGACAGGGAACGAGCAGTACTTC
TRBV7-9	TRBJ1-2	.	.	CASSTAGGGFTGYTF	TGTGCCAGCAGCACCGCCGGGGGAGGCTTCACGGGCTACACCTTC
TRBV2	TRBJ2-7	.	.	CAVPEGYEQYF	TGTGCCGTGCCCGAGGGCTACGAGCAGTACTTC
TRBV12-3/TRBV12-4	TRBJ2-3	.	.	CASSLGRDTQYF	TGTGCCAGCAGTCTGGGTAGAGATACGCAGTATTTT
TRBV29-1	TRBJ1-1	.	once	CSAEAGGVNTEAFF	TGCAGCGCCGAAGCCGGGGGGGTGAACACTGAAGCTTTCTTT
TRBV18	TRBJ2-7	.	.	CASSPPSGTYEQYF	TGTGCCAGCTCACCACCTAGCGGCACCTACGAGCAGTACTTC
TRBV3-1/TRBV3-2	TRBJ2-5	TRBD1	.	CASSETYTGAGETQYF	TGTGCCAGCAGCGAAACATATACAGGGGCTGGAGAGACCCAGTACTTC
TRBV6-5	TRBJ2-7	.	.	CASSYLDRSHSYEQYF	TGTGCCAGCAGTTACTTAGACAGGTCCCACTCCTACGAGCAGTACTTC
TRBV7-9	TRBJ1-2	TRBD1	.	CASSLTGGHYGYTF	TGTGCCAGCAGCTTAACAGGGGGCCACTATGGCTACACCTTC
TRBV4-2	TRBJ1-2	TRBD1	.	CASSQESGQNNYGYTF	TGTGCCAGCAGCCAAGAATCGGGACAGAATAACTATGGCTACACCTTC
TRBV28	TRBJ1-4	.	.	CASSRRGREKLFF	TGTGCCAGCAGTCGGCGGGGGCGTGAAAAACTGTTTTTT
TRBV18	TRBJ2-7	.	.	CASSPTGSYEQYF	TGTGCCAGCTCGCCGACAGGCTCCTACGAGCAGTACTTC
TRBV14	TRBJ2-5	.	.	CASSQEITIQRETQYF	TGTGCCAGCAGCCAAGAGATTACAATCCAAAGGGAGACCCAGTACTTC
TRBV5-1	TRBJ2-3	.	.	CASSSSTNTDTQYF	TGCGCCAGCAGCTCTTCGACAAACACAGATACGCAGTATTTT
TRBV28	TRBJ2-1	TRBD2	few	CASSQGSSGSNEQFF	TGTGCCAGCAGCCAAGGGTCTAGCGGGAGTAATGAGCAGTTCTTC
TRBV7-8	TRBJ2-7	.	.	CASSRQQGSEQYF	TGTGCCAGCAGCCGTCAACAGGGAAGCGAGCAGTACTTC
TRBV6-5	TRBJ2-5	.	.	CASNSGQISPETQYF	TGTGCCAGCAACTCGGGACAAATCTCCCCAGAGACCCAGTACTTC
TRBV16	TRBJ1-5	.	.	CASSHSGADDQPQHF	TGTGCCAGCAGCCATTCGGGAGCAGACGATCAGCCCCAGCATTTT
TRBV7-2	TRBJ2-7	.	few	CASSFELGPREQYF	TGTGCCAGCAGCTTCGAGTTGGGGCCACGCGAGCAGTACTTC
TRBV19	TRBJ1-1	.	few	CASSSQEGRMNTEAFF	TGTGCCAGTAGTTCGCAGGAGGGTAGGATGAACACTGAAGCTTTCTTT
TRBV5-1	TRBJ1-1	.	.	CASREGQSNTEAFF	TGCGCCAGCAGGGAGGGACAATCGAACACTGAAGCTTTCTTT
TRBV7-3	TRBJ2-5	TRBD1	.	CASSPGDRQETQYF	TGTGCCAGCAGCCCTGGGGACAGGCAAGAGACCCAGTACTTC
TRBV19	TRBJ1-3	TRBD1	once	CASSIAGTGHSGNTIYF	TGTGCCAGTAGTATAGCCGGGACAGGACACTCTGGAAACACCATATATTTT
TRBV30	TRBJ1-4	.	.	CAWSVGGNEKLFF	TGTGCCTGGAGTGTAGGGGGTAATGAAAAACTGTTTTTT
TRBV27	TRBJ1-1	.	few	CASSLFSRANTEAFF	TGTGCCAGCAGTTTGTTTAGCAGGGCGAACACTGAAGCTTTCTTT
TRBV10-2	TRBJ2-2	.	.	CASMGGSRVGTGELFF	TGCGCCAGCATGGGGGGCAGCCGGGTAGGGACCGGGGAGCTGTTTTTT
TRBV11-2	TRBJ2-1	TRBD2	.	CASSLFSGGGYNEQFF	TGTGCCAGCAGCTTATTCTCGGGAGGTGGCTACAATGAGCAGTTCTTC
TRBV30	TRBJ1-1	TRBD1	few	CAGDRVRTEAFF	TGTGCCGGCGACAGGGTCCGAACTGAAGCTTTCTTT
TRBV30	TRBJ1-2	TRBD1	.	CAWTRTGAYGYTF	TGTGCCTGGACGAGGACAGGGGCTTATGGCTACACCTTC
TRBV4-1	TRBJ2-5	.	once	CASSPQGGSAGETQYF	TGCGCCAGCAGCCCCCAGGGGGGGTCCGCAGGGGAGACCCAGTACTTC
TRBV5-1	TRBJ2-3	.	.	CASSHPGGGRTDTQYF	TGCGCCAGCAGTCATCCCGGCGGGGGCCGCACAGATACGCAGTATTTT
TRBV10-2	TRBJ1-1	.	.	CASSVGTDYQAFF	TGCGCCAGCAGTGTTGGGACTGACTACCAAGCTTTCTTT
TRBV5-1	TRBJ2-2	.	once	CASSLGGGSTGELFF	TGCGCCAGCAGCTTGGGTGGGGGCTCGACCGGGGAGCTGTTTTTT
TRBV29-1	TRBJ2-1	TRBD2	.	CSVALAGGHEQFF	TGCAGCGTCGCCCTAGCGGGAGGCCATGAGCAGTTCTTC
TRBV6-5	TRBJ2-7	.	.	CASNLLAIGYEQYF	TGTGCCAGCAATTTGCTAGCTATAGGCTACGAGCAGTACTTC
TRBV27	TRBJ2-1	TRBD2	.	CATRTSGRSQFF	TGTGCCACCCGGACTAGCGGGAGGTCGCAGTTCTTC
TRBV6-4	TRBJ2-2	.	.	CASSDSTAGELFF	TGTGCCAGCAGTGACTCGACAGCCGGGGAGCTGTTTTTT
TRBV5-1	TRBJ2-1	TRBD2	.	CASSPERASGGDEQFF	TGCGCCAGCAGCCCGGAGAGGGCTAGCGGGGGGGATGAGCAGTTCTTC
TRBV4-3	TRBJ2-7	TRBD2	few	CASRPLAGGFYEQYF	TGCGCCAGCAGACCCCTAGCGGGAGGATTCTACGAGCAGTACTTC
TRBV3-1/TRBV3-2	TRBJ2-2	.	few	CASSQGGGAGELFF	TGTGCCAGCAGCCAAGGGGGTGGTGCCGGGGAGCTGTTTTTT
TRBV12-3/TRBV12-4	TRBJ2-7	.	.	CASSFAQYEQYF	TGTGCCAGCAGTTTCGCGCAGTACGAGCAGTACTTC
TRBV4-3	TRBJ2-1	.	.	CASSQNPLDNEQFF	TGCGCCAGCAGCCAGAATCCTCTGGACAATGAGCAGTTCTTC